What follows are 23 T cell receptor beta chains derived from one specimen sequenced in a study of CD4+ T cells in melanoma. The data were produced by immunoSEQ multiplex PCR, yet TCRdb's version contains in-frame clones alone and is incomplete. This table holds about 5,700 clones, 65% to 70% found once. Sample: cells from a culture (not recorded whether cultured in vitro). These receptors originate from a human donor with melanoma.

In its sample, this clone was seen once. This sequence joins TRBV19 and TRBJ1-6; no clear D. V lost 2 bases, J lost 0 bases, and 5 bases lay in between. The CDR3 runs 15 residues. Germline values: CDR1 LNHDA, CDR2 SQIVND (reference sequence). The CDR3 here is CASSIWSSYNSPLHF. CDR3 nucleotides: TGTGCCAGTAGTATATGGAGCTCCTATAATTCACCCCTCCACTTT.

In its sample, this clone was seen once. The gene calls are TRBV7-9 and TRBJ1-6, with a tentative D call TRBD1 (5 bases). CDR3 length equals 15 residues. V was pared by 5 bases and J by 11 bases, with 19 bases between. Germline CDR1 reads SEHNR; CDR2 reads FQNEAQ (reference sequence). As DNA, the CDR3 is TGTGCCAGCAGCCCGCCAGGGATTGAAACCGCACCCCTCCACTTT. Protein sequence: CASSPPGIETAPLHF.

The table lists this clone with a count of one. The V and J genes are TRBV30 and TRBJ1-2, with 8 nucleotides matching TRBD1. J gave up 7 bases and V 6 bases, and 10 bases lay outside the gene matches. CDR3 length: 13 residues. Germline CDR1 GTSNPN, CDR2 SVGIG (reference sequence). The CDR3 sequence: CACPRTGPSGYTF. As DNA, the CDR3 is TGTGCCTGCCCAAGGACAGGGCCCTCTGGCTACACCTTC.

The CDR3 nucleotides are TGTGCCAGCAGTCCAGGACTAGCGGGGTACACAGATACGCAGTATTTT. It yields the protein CASSPGLAGYTDTQYF. This sequence joins TRBV2 and TRBJ2-3; 12 bases map to TRBD2. Germline V gene lookup returns CDR1 SNHLY and CDR2 FYNNEI. V trimming: 5 bases; J trimming: 2 bases; junction bases outside the gene matches: 5. This CDR3 region has 16 residues.

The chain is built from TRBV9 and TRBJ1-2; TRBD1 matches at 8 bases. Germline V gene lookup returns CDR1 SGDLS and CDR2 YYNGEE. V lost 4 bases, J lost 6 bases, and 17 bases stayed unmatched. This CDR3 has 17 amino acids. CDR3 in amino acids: CASSRTGTGLQGHGYTF. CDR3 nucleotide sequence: TGTGCCAGCAGCCGAACCGGGACAGGACTACAAGGACATGGCTACACCTTC.

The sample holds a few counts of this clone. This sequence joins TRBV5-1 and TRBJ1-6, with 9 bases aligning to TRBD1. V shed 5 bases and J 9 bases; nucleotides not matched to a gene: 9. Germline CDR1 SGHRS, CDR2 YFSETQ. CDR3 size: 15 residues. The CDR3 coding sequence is TGCGCCAGCAGACCAAGGACAGGGGAATTTTCACCCCTCCACTTT. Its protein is CASRPRTGEFSPLHF. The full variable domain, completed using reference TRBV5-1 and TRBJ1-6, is KAGVTQTPRYLIKTRGQQVTLSCSPISGHRSVSWYQQTPGQGLQFLFEYFSETQRNKGNFPGRFSGRQFSNSRSEMNVSTLELGDSALYLCASRPRTGEFSPLHFGNGTRLTVT.

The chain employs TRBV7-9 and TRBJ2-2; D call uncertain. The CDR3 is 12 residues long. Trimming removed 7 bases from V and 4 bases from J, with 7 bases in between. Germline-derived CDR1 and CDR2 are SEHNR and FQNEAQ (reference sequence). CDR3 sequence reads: CASTWGTGELFF. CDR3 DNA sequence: TGTGCCAGCACCTGGGGCACCGGGGAGCTGTTTTTT.

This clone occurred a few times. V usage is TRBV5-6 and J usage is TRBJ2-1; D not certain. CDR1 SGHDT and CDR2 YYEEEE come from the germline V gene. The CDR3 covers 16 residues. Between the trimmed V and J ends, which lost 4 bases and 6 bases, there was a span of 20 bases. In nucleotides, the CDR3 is TGTGCCAGCAGCATTTCGACTGGCGTCGCTTTCAATGAGCAGTTCTTC. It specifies CASSISTGVAFNEQFF. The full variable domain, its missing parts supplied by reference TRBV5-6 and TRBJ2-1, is DAGVTQSPTHLIKTRGQQVTLRCSPKSGHDTVSWYQQALGQGPQFIFQYYEEEERQRGNFPDRFSGHQFPNYSSELNVNALLLGDSALYLCASSISTGVAFNEQFFGPGTRLTVL.

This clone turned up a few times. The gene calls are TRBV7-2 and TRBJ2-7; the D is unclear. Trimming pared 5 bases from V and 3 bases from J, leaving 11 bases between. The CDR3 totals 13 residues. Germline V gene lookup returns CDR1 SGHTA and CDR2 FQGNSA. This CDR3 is CASSPGSDYEQYF. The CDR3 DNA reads TGTGCCAGCAGCCCCGGTTCGGACTACGAGCAGTACTTC.

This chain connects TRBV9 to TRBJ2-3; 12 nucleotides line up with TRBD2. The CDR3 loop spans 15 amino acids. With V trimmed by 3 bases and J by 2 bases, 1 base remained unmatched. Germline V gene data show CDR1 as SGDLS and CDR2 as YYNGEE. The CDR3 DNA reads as TGTGCCAGCAGCGGGACTAGCGGGGCCACAGATACGCAGTATTTT. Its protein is CASSGTSGATDTQYF.

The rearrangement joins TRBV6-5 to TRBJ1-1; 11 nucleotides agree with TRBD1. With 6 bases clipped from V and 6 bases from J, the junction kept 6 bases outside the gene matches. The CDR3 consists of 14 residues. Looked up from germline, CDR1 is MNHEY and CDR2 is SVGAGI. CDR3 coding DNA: TGTGCCAGCAGCTACGGACAGGGGGCGGCTGAAGCTTTCTTT. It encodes CASSYGQGAAEAFF.

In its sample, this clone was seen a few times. The CDR3 sequence: CASSSMLSTDTQYF. The CDR3, as DNA: TGTGCCAGCAGTTCAATGTTAAGCACAGATACGCAGTATTTT. The J gene is TRBJ2-3, the V gene TRBV6-6; D not resolved. The CDR3 is made up of 14 amino acids. Germline V gene sequence: CDR1 MNHNY, CDR2 SVGAGI (reference sequence). The V gene lost 4 bases and the J gene lost 0 bases, with 8 bases spanning the gap.

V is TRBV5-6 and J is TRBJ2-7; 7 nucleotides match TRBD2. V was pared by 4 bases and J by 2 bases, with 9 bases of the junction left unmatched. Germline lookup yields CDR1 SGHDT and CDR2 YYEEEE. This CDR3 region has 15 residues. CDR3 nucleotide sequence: TGTGCCAGCAGCCCGATGTCGGGGGGACCCTACGAGCAGTACTTC. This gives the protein CASSPMSGGPYEQYF.

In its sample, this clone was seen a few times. CDR3 loop: CASSRGVEQFF. CDR3 bases: TGTGCCAGCAGCCGAGGGGTTGAGCAGTTCTTC. The chain has TRBV7-9 and TRBJ2-1; either TRBD1 or TRBD2 may fit D (5 bases each). This CDR3 is 11 amino acids long. From germline, CDR1 is SEHNR and CDR2 FQNEAQ (reference sequence). V lost 5 bases to trimming and J lost 9 bases, with 8 bases between them. The whole variable domain, filled in from reference TRBV7-9 and TRBJ2-1, reads DTGVSQNPRHKITKRGQNVTFRCDPISEHNRLYWYRQTLGQGPEFLTYFQNEAQLEKSRLLSDRFSAERPKGSFSTLEIQRTEQGDSAMYLCASSRGVEQFFGPGTRLTVL.

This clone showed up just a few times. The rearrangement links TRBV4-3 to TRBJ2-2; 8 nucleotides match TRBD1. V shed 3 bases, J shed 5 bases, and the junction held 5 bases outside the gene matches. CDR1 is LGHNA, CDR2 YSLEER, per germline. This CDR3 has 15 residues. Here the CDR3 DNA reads TGCGCCAGCAGCCAGCGGGACAGGAGTACCGGGGAGCTGTTTTTT. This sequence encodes CASSQRDRSTGELFF.

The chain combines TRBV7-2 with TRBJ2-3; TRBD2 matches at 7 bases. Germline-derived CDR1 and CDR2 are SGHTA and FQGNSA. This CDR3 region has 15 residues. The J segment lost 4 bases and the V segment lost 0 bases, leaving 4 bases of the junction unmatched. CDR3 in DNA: TGTGCCAGCAGCTTAGCGGGGGGGGGTCCAGATACGCAGTATTTT. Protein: CASSLAGGGPDTQYF.

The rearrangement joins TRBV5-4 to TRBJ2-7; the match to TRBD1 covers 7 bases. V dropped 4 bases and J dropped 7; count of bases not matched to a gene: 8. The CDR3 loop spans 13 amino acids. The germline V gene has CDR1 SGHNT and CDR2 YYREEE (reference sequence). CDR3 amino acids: CASSRDSPSEQYF. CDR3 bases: TGTGCCAGCAGCAGGGACAGCCCCAGTGAGCAGTACTTC. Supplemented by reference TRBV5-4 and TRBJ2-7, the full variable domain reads ETGVTQSPTHLIKTRGQQVTLRCSSQSGHNTVSWYQQALGQGPQFIFQYYREEENGRGNFPPRFSGLQFPNYSSELNVNALELDDSALYLCASSRDSPSEQYFGPGTRLTVT.

CDR3 amino acids: CATSRGGTGDSPLHF. DNA of the CDR3: TGTGCCACCAGCAGAGGAGGAACAGGGGATTCACCCCTCCACTTT. V and J are TRBV15 and TRBJ1-6; TRBD1 agrees at 7 bases. Germline trimming cut 1 base from V and 8 bases from J; bases unmatched to any gene: 5. This CDR3 comprises 15 residues. The germline CDR1 and CDR2 sequences are LNHNV and YYDKDF (reference sequence).

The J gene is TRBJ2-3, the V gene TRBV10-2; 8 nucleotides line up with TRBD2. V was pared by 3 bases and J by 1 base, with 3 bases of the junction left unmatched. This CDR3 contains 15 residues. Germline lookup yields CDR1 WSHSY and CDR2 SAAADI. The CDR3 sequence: CASSEAGVGTDTQYF. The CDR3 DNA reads TGCGCCAGCAGTGAAGCGGGGGTGGGCACAGATACGCAGTATTTT.

CDR3 nucleotide sequence: TGTGCCAGCAGTTACTTACCGGGACAGGGCTACAATGAGCAGTTCTTC. Translating gives CASSYLPGQGYNEQFF. The rearrangement uses TRBV6-5 and TRBJ2-1; TRBD1 agrees at 9 bases. V lost 1 base to trimming and J lost 3 bases; unmatched junction nucleotides: 4. Germline V gene lookup returns CDR1 MNHEY and CDR2 SVGAGI. There are 16 residues in the CDR3.

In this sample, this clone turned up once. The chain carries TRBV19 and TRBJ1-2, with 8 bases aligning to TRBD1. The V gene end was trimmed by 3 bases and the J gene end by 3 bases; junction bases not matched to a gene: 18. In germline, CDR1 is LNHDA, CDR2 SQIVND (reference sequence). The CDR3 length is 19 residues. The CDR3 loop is CASSIRTPPGQAPDYGYTF. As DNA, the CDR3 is TGTGCCAGTAGTATTCGAACTCCCCCGGGACAGGCCCCCGACTATGGCTACACCTTC.

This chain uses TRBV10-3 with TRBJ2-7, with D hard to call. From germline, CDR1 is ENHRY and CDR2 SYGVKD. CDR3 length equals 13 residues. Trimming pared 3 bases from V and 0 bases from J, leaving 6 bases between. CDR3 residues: CAISDLNSYEQYF. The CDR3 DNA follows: TGTGCCATCAGTGACTTAAACTCCTACGAGCAGTACTTC.

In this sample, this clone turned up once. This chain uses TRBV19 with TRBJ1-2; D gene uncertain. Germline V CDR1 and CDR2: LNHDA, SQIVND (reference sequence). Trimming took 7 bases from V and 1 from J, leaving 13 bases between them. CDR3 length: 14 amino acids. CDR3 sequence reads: CASTSPYLNYGYTF. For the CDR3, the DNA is TGTGCCAGTACCTCACCCTATCTTAACTATGGCTACACCTTC. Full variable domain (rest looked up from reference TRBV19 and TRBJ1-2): DGGITQSPKYLFRKEGQNVTLSCEQNLNHDAMYWYRQDPGQGLRLIYYSQIVNDFQKGDIAEGYSVSREKKESFPLTVTSAQKNPTAFYLCASTSPYLNYGYTFGSGTRLTVV.